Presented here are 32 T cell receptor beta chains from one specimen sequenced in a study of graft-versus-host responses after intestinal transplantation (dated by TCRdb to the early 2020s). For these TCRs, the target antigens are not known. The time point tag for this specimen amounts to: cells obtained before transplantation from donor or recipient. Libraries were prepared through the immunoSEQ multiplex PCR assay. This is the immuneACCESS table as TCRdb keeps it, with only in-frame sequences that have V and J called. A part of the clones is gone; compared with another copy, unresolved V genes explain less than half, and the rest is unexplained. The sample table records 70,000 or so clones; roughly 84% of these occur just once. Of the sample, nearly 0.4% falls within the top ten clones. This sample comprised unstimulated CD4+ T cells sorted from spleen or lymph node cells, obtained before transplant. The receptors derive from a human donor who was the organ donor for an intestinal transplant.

CDR3 residues: CASSQIRNTEAFF. The CDR3 DNA follows: TGTGCCAGCAGCCAGATCCGAAACACTGAAGCTTTCTTT. The gene calls are TRBV7-8 and TRBJ1-1, with D hard to call. Trimming stripped 5 bases from V and 2 bases from J, with 9 bases between. The CDR3 is 13 amino acids. In germline, CDR1 is SGHVS, CDR2 FQNEAQ.

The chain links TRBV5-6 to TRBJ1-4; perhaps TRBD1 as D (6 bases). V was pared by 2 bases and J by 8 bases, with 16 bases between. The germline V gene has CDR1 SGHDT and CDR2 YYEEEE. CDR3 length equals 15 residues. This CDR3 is CASSFQTGIREKLFF. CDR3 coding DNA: TGTGCCAGCAGCTTTCAAACAGGGATTCGCGAAAAACTGTTTTTT.

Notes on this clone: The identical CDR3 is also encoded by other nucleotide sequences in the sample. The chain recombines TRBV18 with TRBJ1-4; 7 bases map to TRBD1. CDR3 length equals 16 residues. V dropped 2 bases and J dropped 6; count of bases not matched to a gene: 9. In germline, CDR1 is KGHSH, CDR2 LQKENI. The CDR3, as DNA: TGTGCCAGCTCACCAATAATGACAGGGACCGATGAAAAACTGTTTTTT. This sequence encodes CASSPIMTGTDEKLFF.

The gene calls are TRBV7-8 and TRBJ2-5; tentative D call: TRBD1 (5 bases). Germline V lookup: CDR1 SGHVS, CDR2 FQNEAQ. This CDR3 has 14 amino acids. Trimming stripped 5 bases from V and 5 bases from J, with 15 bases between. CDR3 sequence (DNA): TGTGCCAGCAGCCCCCGTGTGGGGCAGGAGACCCAGTACTTC. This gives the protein CASSPRVGQETQYF.

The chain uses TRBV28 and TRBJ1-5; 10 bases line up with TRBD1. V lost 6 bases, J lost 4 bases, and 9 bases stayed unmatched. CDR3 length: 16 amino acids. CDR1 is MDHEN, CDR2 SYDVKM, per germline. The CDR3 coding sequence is TGTGCCAGCAGCCCAGGGGGGACAGGGGCAAATCAGCCCCAGCATTTT. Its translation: CASSPGGTGANQPQHF. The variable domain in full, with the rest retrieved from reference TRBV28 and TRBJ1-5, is DVKVTQSSRYLVKRTGEKVFLECVQDMDHENMFWYRQDPGLGLRLIYFSYDVKMKEKGDIPEGYSVSREKKERFSLILESASTNQTSMYLCASSPGGTGANQPQHFGDGTRLSIL.

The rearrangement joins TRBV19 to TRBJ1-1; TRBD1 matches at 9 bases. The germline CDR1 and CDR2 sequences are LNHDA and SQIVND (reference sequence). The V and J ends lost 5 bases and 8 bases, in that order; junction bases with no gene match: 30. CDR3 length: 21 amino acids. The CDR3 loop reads CASSPPDRDRVFSRGREEAFF. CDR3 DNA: TGTGCCAGTAGTCCACCAGACCGGGACAGGGTTTTCTCTCGAGGCCGAGAAGAAGCTTTCTTT.

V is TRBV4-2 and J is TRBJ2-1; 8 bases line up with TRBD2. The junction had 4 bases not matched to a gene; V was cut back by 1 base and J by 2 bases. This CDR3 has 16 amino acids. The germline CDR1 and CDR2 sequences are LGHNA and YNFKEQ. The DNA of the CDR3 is TGTGCCAGCAGCCAAGGATCGGGGGGGACCTACAATGAGCAGTTCTTC. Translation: CASSQGSGGTYNEQFF.

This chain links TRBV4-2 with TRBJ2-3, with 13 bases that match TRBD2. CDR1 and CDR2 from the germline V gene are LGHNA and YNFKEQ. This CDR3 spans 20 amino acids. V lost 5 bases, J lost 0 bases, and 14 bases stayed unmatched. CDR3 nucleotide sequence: TGTGCCAGCAGCGTAAGGACTAGCGGGGGCCCTCGTTCTAGCACAGATACGCAGTATTTT. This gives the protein CASSVRTSGGPRSSTDTQYF.

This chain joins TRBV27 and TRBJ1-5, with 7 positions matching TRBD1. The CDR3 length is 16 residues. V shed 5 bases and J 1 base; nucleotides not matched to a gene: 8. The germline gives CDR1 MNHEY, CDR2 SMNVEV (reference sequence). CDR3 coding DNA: TGTGCCAGCAGTCCTAAGACAGGGTGGAGCAATCAGCCCCAGCATTTT. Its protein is CASSPKTGWSNQPQHF.

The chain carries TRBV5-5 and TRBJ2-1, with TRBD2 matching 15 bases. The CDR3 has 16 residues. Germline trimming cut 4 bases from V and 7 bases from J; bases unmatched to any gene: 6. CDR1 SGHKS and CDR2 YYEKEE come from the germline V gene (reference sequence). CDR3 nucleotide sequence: TGTGCCAGCAGCGGGGGACTAGCGGGGGGAGGGAATGAGCAGTTCTTC. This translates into CASSGGLAGGGNEQFF.

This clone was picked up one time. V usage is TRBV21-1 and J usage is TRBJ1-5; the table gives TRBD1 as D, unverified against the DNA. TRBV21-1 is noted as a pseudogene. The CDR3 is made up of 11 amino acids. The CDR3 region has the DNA TGTGCCAGCCGGGACAGGGCCCCCGCGTGCTTT. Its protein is CASRDRAPACF.

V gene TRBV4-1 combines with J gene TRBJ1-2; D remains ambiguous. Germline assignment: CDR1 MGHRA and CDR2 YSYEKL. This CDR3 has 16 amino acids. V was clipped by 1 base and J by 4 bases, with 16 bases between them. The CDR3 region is CASSQGVTAIFYGYTF. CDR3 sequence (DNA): TGCGCCAGCAGCCAAGGAGTAACCGCTATCTTCTATGGCTACACCTTC.

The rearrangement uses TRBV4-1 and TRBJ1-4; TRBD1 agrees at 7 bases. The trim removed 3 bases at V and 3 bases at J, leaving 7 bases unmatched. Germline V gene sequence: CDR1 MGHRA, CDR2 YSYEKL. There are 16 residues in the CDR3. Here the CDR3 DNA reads TGCGCCAGCAGCCAGACAGGGAGTACGGCTAATGAAAAACTGTTTTTT. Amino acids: CASSQTGSTANEKLFF.

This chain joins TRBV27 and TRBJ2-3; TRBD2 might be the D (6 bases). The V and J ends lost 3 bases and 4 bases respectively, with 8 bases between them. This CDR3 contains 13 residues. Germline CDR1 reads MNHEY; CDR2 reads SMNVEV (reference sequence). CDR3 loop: CASSFGGADTQYF. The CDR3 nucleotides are TGTGCCAGCAGTTTCGGAGGGGCAGATACGCAGTATTTT.

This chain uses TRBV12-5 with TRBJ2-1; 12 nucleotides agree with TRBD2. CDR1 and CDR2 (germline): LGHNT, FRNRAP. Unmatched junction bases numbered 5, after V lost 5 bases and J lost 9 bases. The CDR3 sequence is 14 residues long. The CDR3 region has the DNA TGTGCTAGTGGTCCTAGCGGGGGGGCCGCTGAGCAGTTCTTC. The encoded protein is CASGPSGGAAEQFF.

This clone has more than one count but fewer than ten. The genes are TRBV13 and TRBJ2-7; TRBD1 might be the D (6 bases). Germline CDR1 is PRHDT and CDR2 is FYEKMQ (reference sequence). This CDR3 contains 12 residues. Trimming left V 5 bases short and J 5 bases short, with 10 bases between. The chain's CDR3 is CASSGTSNEQYV. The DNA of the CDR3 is TGTGCCAGCAGCGGGACAAGCAACGAGCAGTACGTC.

This chain's CDR3 is CASSFRQGGMDTEAFF. CDR3 in DNA: TGTGCCAGCAGCTTCCGACAGGGGGGGATGGACACTGAAGCTTTCTTT. The chain is built from TRBV7-8 and TRBJ1-1; 9 nucleotides align to TRBD1. V lost 3 bases and J lost 3; bases outside the gene matches: 8. The germline CDR1 and CDR2 sequences are SGHVS and FQNEAQ. This CDR3 region has 16 residues. Using reference TRBV7-8 and TRBJ1-1 for the parts outside the CDR3, the full variable domain is GAGVSQSPRYKVAKRGQDVALRCDPISGHVSLFWYQQALGQGPEFLTYFQNEAQLDKSGLPSDRFFAERPEGSVSTLKIQRTQQEDSAVYLCASSFRQGGMDTEAFFGQGTRLTVV.

In nucleotides, the CDR3 is TGTGCCAGCAGTGCAACAGGCTTCAACACTGAAGCTTTCTTT. Amino acid sequence: CASSATGFNTEAFF. The chain is built from TRBV25-1 and TRBJ1-1; the D gene is possibly TRBD1 (5 bases). This CDR3 is built from 14 residues. Trimming took 4 bases from V and 2 from J, leaving 11 bases between them. From germline, CDR1 is MGHDK and CDR2 SYGVNS.

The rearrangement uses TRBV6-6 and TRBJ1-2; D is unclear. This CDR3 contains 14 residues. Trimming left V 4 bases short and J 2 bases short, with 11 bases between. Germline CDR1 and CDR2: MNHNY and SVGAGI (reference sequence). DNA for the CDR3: TGTGCCAGCAGTTCCTACAGCAAGAACTATGGCTACACCTTC. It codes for CASSSYSKNYGYTF.

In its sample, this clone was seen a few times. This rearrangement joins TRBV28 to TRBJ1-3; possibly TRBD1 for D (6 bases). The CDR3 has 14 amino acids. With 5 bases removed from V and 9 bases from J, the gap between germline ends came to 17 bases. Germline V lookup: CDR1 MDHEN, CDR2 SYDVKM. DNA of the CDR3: TGTGCCAGCAGTCTACAGGCCAGGGGAGCCACCATATATTTT. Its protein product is CASSLQARGATIYF.

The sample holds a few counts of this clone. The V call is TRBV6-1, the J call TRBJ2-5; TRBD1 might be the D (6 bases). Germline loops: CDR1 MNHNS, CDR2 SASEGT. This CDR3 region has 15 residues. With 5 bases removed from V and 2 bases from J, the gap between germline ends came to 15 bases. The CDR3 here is CASSKGTQLQETQYF. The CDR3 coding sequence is TGTGCCAGCAGTAAAGGGACACAGCTACAAGAGACCCAGTACTTC.

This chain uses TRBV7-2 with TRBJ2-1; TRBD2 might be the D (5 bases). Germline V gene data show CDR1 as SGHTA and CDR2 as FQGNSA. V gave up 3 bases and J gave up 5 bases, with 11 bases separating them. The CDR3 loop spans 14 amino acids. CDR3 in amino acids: CASSFTRRDNEQFF. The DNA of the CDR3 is TGTGCCAGCAGCTTCACTAGGCGGGACAATGAGCAGTTCTTC.

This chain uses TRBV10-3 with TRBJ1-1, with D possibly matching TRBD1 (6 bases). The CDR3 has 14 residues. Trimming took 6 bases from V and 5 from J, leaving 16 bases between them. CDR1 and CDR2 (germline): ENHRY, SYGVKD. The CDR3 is CAIRTSGGRTEAFF. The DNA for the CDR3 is TGTGCCATCAGGACCTCGGGGGGCAGGACTGAAGCTTTCTTT.

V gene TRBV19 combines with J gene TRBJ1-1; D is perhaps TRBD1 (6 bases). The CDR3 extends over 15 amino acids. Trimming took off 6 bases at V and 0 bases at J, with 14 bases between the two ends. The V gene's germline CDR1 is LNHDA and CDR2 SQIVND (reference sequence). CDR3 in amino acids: CASSQGPGMNTEAFF. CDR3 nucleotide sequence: TGTGCCAGTAGCCAGGGGCCTGGCATGAACACTGAAGCTTTCTTT.

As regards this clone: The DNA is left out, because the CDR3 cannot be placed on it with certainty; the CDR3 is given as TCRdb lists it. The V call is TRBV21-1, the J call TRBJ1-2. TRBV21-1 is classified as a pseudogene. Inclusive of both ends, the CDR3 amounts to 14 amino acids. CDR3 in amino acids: CASYVCGPGDGYTF.

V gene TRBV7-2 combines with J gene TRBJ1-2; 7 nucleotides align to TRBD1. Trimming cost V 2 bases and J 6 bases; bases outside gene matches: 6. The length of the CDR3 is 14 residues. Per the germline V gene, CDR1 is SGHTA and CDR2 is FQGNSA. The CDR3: CASSLKGGANGYTF. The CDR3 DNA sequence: TGTGCCAGCAGCTTAAAAGGGGGCGCAAATGGCTACACCTTC.

In DNA, the CDR3 is TGCAGCGTCCCCAAGACAGAGACTAACTATGGCTACACCTTC. Translated: CSVPKTETNYGYTF. The V call is TRBV29-1, the J call TRBJ1-2; D is possibly TRBD1 (5 bases). The V and J ends lost 6 bases and 0 bases respectively, with 14 bases between them. CDR1 SQVTM and CDR2 ANQGSEA come from the germline V gene. The CDR3 length is 14 residues.

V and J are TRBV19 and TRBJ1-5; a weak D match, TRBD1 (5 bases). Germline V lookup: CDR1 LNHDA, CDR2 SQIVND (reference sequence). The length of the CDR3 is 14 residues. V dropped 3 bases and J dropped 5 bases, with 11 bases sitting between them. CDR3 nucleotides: TGTGCCAGTAGTATGGGTCAGGGCGATCAGCCCCAGCATTTT. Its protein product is CASSMGQGDQPQHF. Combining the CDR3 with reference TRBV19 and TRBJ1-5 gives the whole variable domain DGGITQSPKYLFRKEGQNVTLSCEQNLNHDAMYWYRQDPGQGLRLIYYSQIVNDFQKGDIAEGYSVSREKKESFPLTVTSAQKNPTAFYLCASSMGQGDQPQHFGDGTRLSIL.

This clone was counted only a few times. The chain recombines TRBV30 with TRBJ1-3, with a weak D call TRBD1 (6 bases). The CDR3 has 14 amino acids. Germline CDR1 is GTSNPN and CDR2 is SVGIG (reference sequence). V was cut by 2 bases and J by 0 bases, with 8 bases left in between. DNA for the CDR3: TGTGCCTGGAGTAAAGGGGGCTCTGGAAACACCATATATTTT. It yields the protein CAWSKGGSGNTIYF.

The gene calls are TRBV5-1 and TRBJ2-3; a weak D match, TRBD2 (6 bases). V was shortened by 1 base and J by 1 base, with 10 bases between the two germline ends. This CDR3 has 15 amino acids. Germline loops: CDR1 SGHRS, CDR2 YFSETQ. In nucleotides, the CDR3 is TGCGCCAGCAGCTTGTGGGAGGCAGGCACAGATACGCAGTATTTT. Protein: CASSLWEAGTDTQYF.

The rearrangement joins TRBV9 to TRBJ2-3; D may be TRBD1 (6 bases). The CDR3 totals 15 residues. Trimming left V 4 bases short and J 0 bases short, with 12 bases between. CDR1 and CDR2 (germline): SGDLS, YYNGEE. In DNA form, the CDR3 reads TGTGCCAGCAGCCCTAGACAGGCTAGCACAGATACGCAGTATTTT. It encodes CASSPRQASTDTQYF.

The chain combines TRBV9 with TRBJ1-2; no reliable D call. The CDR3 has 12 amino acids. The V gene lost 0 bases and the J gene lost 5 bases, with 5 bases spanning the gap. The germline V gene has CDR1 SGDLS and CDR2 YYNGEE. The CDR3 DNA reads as TGTGCCAGCAGCGTAGCTAGGTATGGCTACACCTTC. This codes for CASSVARYGYTF.